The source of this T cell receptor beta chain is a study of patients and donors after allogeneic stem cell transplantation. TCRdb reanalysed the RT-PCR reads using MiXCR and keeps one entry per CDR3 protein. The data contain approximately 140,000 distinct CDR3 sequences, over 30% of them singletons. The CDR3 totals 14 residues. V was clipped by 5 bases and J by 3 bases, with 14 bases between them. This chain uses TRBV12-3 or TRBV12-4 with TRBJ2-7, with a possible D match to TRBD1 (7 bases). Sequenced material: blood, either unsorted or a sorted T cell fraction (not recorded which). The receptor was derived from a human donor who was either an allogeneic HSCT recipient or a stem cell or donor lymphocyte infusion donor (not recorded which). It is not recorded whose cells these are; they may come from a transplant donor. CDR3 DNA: TGTGCCAGCAGTGACAGGGCGGGATTCTACGAGCAGTACTTC. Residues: CASSDRAGFYEQYF.